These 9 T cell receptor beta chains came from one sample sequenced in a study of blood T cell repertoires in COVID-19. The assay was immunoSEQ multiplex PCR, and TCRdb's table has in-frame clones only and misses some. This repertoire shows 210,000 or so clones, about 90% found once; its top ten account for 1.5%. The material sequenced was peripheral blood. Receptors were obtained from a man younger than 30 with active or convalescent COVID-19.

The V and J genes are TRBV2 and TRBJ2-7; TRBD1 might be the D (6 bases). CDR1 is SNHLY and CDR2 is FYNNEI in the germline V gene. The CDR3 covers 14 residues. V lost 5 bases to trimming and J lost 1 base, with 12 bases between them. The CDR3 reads CASSLQGGSYEQYF. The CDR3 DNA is TGTGCCAGCAGTCTACAGGGTGGGTCCTACGAGCAGTACTTC. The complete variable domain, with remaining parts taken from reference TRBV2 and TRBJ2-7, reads EPEVTQTPSHQVTQMGQEVILRCVPISNHLYFYWYRQILGQKVEFLVSFYNNEISEKSEIFDDQFSVERPDGSNFTLKIRSTKLEDSAMYFCASSLQGGSYEQYFGPGTRLTVT.

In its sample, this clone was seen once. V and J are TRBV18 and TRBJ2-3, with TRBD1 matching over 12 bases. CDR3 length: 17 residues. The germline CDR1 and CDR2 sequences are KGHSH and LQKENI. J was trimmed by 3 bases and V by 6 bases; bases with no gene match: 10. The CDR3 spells CASSPPGTGGKTDTQYF. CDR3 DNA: TGTGCCAGCTCGCCGCCCGGGACAGGGGGCAAGACAGATACGCAGTATTTT. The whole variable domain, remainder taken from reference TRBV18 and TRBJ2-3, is NAGVMQNPRHLVRRRGQEARLRCSPMKGHSHVYWYRQLPEEGLKFMVYLQKENIIDESGMPKERFSAEFPKEGPSILRIQQVVRGDSAAYFCASSPPGTGGKTDTQYFGPGTRLTVL.

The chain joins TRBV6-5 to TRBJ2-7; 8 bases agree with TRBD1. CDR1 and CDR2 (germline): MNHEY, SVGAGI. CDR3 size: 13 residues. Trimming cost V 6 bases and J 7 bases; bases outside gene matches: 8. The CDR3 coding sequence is TGTGCCAGCAGGACAGGGGCCGGTGGTGAGCAGTACTTC. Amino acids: CASRTGAGGEQYF.

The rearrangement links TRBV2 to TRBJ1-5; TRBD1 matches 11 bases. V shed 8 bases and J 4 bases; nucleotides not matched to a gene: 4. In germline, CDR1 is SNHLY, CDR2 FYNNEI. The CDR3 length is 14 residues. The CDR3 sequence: CASRDRGRNQPQHF. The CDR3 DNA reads TGTGCCAGCCGGGACAGGGGGAGGAATCAGCCCCAGCATTTT.

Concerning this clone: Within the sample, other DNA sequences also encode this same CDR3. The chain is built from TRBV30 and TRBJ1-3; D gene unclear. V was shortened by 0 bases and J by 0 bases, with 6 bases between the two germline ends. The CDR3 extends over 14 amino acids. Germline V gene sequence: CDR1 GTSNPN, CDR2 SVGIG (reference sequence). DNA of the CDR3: TGTGCCTGGAGTGTGGGCAACTCTGGAAACACCATATATTTT. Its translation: CAWSVGNSGNTIYF.

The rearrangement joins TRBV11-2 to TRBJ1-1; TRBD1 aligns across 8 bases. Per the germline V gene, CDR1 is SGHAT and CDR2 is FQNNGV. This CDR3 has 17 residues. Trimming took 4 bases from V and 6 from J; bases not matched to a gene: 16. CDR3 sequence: CASSSFPETGVAAEAFF. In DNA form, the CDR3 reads TGTGCCAGCAGCTCGTTCCCTGAGACAGGGGTGGCCGCTGAAGCTTTCTTT.

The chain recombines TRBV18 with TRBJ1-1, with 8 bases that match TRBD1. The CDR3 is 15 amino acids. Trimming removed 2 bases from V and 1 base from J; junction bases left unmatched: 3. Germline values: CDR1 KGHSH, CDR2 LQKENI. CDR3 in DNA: TGTGCCAGCTCACCATACAGGGGGGGGAACACTGAAGCTTTCTTT. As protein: CASSPYRGGNTEAFF.

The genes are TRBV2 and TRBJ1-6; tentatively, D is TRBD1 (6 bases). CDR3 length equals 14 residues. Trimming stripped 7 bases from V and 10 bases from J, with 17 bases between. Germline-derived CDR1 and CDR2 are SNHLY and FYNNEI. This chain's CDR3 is CASTEQGWDSPLHF. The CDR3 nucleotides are TGTGCCAGCACCGAACAGGGATGGGACTCACCCCTCCACTTT.

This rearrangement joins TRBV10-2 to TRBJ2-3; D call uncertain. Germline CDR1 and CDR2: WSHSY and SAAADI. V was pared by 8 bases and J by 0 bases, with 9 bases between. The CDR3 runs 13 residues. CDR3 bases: TGCGCCAGCCTGCCAACTAGCACAGATACGCAGTATTTT. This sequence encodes CASLPTSTDTQYF.